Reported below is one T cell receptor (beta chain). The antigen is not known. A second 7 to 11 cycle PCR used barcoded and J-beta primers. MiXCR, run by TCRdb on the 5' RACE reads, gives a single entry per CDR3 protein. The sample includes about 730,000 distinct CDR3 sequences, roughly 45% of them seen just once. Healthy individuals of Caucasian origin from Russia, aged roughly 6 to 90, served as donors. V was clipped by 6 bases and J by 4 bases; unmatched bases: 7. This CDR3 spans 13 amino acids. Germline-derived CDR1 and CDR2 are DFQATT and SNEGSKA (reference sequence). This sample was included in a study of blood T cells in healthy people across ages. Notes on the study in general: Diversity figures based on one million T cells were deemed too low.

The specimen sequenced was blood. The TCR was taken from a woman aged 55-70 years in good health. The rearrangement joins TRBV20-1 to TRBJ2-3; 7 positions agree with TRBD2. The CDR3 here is CSALTSFPDTQYF. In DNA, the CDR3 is TGCAGTGCCCTGACTAGCTTCCCAGATACGCAGTATTTT.